The source of this T cell receptor beta chain is a study of CXCR3-negative and CXCR3-positive naive CD8 T cells. Study results and caveats: Sequencing showed both naive subsets with comparably high diversity, and memory CD8+ cells much lower.

As to this clonotype: Its antigen is as yet unknown.

Germline CDR1 reads MNHEY; CDR2 reads SMNVEV (reference sequence). CDR3 length: 16 amino acids. All TRB cDNA libraries came from 5' RACE performed with UMI labels. TCRdb reprocessed the 5' RACE reads; each CDR3 protein has one entry and no DNA is given. Across about 120,000 distinct CDR3 sequences, the top ten clones capture around 0.5% of the sample. This TCR was recovered from a human donor in good health. Some clones in this sample may be carry-over from other donors' samples. The chain is built from TRBV27 and TRBJ2-5; checking the TCRdb D call of TRBD1 is not possible without DNA. Sequenced sample: naive CXCR3- CD8+ T cells from blood. Noted subset: CD45RO-CCR7+CD27+CD95- naive CD8+ T cells lacking CXCR3 (TNR3-). The CDR3 sequence: CASSLVAGTGTETQYF.